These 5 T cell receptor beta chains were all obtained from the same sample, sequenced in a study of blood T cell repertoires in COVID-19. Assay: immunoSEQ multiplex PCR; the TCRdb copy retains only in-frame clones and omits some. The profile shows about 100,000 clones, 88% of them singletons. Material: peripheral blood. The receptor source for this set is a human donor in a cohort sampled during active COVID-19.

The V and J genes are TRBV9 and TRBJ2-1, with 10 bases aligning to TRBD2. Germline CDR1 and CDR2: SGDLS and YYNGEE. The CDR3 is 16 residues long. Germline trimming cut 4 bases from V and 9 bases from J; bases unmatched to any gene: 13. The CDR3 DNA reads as TGTGCCAGCAGCTCCACCGGGACTAGCGTAAGCAGTGAGCAGTTCTTC. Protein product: CASSSTGTSVSSEQFF.

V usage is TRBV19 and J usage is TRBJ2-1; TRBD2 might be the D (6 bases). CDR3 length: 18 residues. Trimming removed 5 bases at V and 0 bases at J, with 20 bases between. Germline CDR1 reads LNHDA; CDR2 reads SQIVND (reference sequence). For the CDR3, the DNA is TGTGCCAGTAGTCAAAGAGGTGGGGGGATGATCTCCTACAATGAGCAGTTCTTC. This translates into CASSQRGGGMISYNEQFF.

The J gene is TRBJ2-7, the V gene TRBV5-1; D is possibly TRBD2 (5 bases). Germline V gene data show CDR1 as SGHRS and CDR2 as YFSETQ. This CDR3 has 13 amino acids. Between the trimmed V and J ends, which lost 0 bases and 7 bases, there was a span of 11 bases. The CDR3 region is CASSLGAGGEQYF. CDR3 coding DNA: TGCGCCAGCAGCTTGGGGGCGGGCGGAGAGCAGTACTTC.

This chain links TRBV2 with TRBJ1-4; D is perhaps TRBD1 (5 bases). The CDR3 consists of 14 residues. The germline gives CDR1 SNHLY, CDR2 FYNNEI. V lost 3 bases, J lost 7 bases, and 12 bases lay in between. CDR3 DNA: TGTGCCAGCAGTGATACAGGACCGACTGAAAAACTGTTTTTT. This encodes CASSDTGPTEKLFF.

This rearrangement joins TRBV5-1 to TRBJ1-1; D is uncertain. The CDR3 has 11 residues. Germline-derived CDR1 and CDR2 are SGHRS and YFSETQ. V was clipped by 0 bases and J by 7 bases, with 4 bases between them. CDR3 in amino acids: CASSLDSEAFF. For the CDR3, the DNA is TGCGCCAGCAGCTTGGACAGTGAAGCTTTCTTT. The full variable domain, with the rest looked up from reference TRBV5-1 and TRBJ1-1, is KAGVTQTPRYLIKTRGQQVTLSCSPISGHRSVSWYQQTPGQGLQFLFEYFSETQRNKGNFPGRFSGRQFSNSRSEMNVSTLELGDSALYLCASSLDSEAFFGQGTRLTVV.